This TCR beta chain came from a study of shared clonotypes between healthy human individuals. Broader study findings: The rarefaction results pointed to incomplete sorted-subset sequencing despite large depth. Deeper or shallower sequencing was expected to change how clonotypes are shared among donors.

Original processing methods: There were no quality scores in the junction-only immunoSEQ sequences, so filtering differed. The table came from immunoSEQ multiplex PCR; TCRdb's copy has only in-frame clones and leaves some out. That table is the source of V, J and clone size, and D and trimming were worked out from the DNA. Of some 2 million clones in the sample, roughly 95% were seen once. As to this clone: Antigen: not known.

Positive CCR7 selection of CD45RO-negative cells yielded the naive CD8 cells, and terminally differentiated effector memory CD45RA+ cells were excluded. The source material was naive CD8+ T cells sorted from blood. The receptor comes from a man in his late teens or twenties in good health.

CDR3 residues: CASNTNQGPYYTF. The CDR3 DNA is TGTGCCAGCAACACAAACCAGGGCCCTTACTACACCTTC. The chain has TRBV9 and TRBJ1-2; D might be TRBD1 (5 bases). Between the trimmed V and J ends, which lost 6 bases and 10 bases, there was a span of 19 bases. This CDR3 is built from 13 residues. Germline V gene lookup returns CDR1 SGDLS and CDR2 YYNGEE.